These 22 T cell receptor beta chains share one sample of origin, sequenced in a study of CD8 T cells in Susac syndrome. Random-hexamer reverse transcription was applied to roughly 0.5 to 1 ug RNA. TCRdb recomputed calls from the immunoSEQ multiplex PCR reads with MiXCR, one row per CDR3 protein. The profile covers roughly 190,000 distinct CDR3 sequences, with roughly 94% appearing a single time and about 0.1% taken by the ten largest. Source material: CD4+ T cells from PBMCs. The source is a human donor in good health.

This clonotype has just one count. The chain has TRBV2 and TRBJ2-7; D ambiguous. Trimming shortened V by 1 base and J by 0 bases, and 10 bases separated the two germline ends. The CDR3 loop spans 15 amino acids. Per germline, CDR1 SNHLY and CDR2 FYNNEI. CDR3 DNA: TGTGCCAGCAGTGAAGGTGGCTTGACCTCCTACGAGCAGTACTTC. Residues: CASSEGGLTSYEQYF.

The V call is TRBV12-5, the J call TRBJ2-7, with 7 bases fitting TRBD2. The CDR3 extends over 13 amino acids. Germline V lookup: CDR1 LGHNT, CDR2 FRNRAP. After removal of 7 bases from V and 3 bases from J, the junction contained 6 bases not matched to a gene. Here the CDR3 reads CASARGGGYEQYF. In nucleotides, the CDR3 is TGTGCTAGTGCTCGCGGCGGGGGCTACGAGCAGTACTTC.

The chain links TRBV3-1 to TRBJ2-1; no reliable D call. Deletions cut 2 bases from V and 9 bases from J, with 11 bases between. The CDR3 covers 13 residues. Germline V gene lookup returns CDR1 LGHDT and CDR2 YNNKEL (reference sequence). The CDR3 region is CASSQFSPGEQFF. CDR3 coding DNA: TGTGCCAGCAGCCAATTTAGCCCCGGTGAGCAGTTCTTC.

This chain joins TRBV5-1 and TRBJ2-1, with unresolved D. Trimming took off 5 bases at V and 6 bases at J, with 9 bases between the two ends. The CDR3 runs to 12 residues. The V gene's germline CDR1 is SGHRS and CDR2 YFSETQ. Here the CDR3 DNA reads TGCGCCAGCAGTATACCCGGCAATGAGCAGTTCTTC. Protein product: CASSIPGNEQFF.

Written as DNA, the CDR3 is TGTGCCAGCAGCTCGGGGAGCGGGAGATCAAGAGAGACCCAGTACTTC. This translates into CASSSGSGRSRETQYF. V usage is TRBV7-9 and J usage is TRBJ2-5, with 8 bases matching TRBD2. The CDR3 length is 16 residues. Germline V gives CDR1 SEHNR, CDR2 FQNEAQ (reference sequence). Trimming removed 4 bases from V and 4 bases from J; junction bases left unmatched: 11.

The V and J genes are TRBV29-1 and TRBJ2-5; D ambiguous. Trimming removed 4 bases from V and 4 bases from J, with 4 bases in between. The CDR3 runs to 10 residues. Germline V gene lookup returns CDR1 SQVTM and CDR2 ANQGSEA. Here the CDR3 reads CSVGSETQYF. CDR3 bases: TGCAGCGTTGGTTCAGAGACCCAGTACTTC.

The J gene is TRBJ2-7, the V gene TRBV2; TRBD1 aligns across 8 bases. CDR1 is SNHLY, CDR2 FYNNEI, per germline. With 4 bases clipped from V and 6 bases from J, the junction kept 5 bases outside the gene matches. This CDR3 has 13 amino acids. CDR3 residues: CASSGQGIGEQYF. In DNA, the CDR3 is TGTGCCAGCAGTGGACAGGGGATTGGCGAGCAGTACTTC.

J is TRBJ1-5 and V is TRBV27; D is ambiguous. Trimming cost V 10 bases and J 9 bases, with 13 bases left between them. The CDR3 consists of 11 residues. The germline gives CDR1 MNHEY, CDR2 SMNVEV (reference sequence). CDR3 region: CATVCPWPQHF. CDR3 coding DNA: TGTGCCACCGTCTGCCCTTGGCCCCAGCATTTT.

The chain links TRBV7-9 to TRBJ2-5; D is possibly TRBD1 (6 bases). CDR3 length equals 12 residues. Germline CDR1 and CDR2: SEHNR and FQNEAQ (reference sequence). V gave up 6 bases and J gave up 4 bases, with 9 bases separating them. The CDR3 loop reads CASRSGVETQYF. The CDR3 nucleotides are TGTGCCAGCAGATCAGGGGTAGAGACCCAGTACTTC.

The chain carries TRBV23-1 and TRBJ2-7; 11 bases align to TRBD1. TRBV23-1 is an ORF; its function is uncertain. The CDR3 has 14 residues. The J segment lost 2 bases and the V segment lost 8 bases, leaving 5 bases of the junction unmatched. CDR3 bases: TGCGCCAGCGGACCGGGACAGGGGGCCTACGAGCAGTACTTC. Its protein product is CASGPGQGAYEQYF.

V and J are TRBV20-1 and TRBJ2-3; possibly TRBD1 for D (6 bases). Germline CDR1 is DFQATT and CDR2 is SNEGSKA (reference sequence). Trimming took off 5 bases at V and 8 bases at J, with 23 bases between the two ends. The CDR3 loop spans 15 amino acids. In DNA, the CDR3 is TGCAGTGCTCCTAGGGGGAAAAGTAGGCGGGCTACGCAGTATTTT. It specifies CSAPRGKSRRATQYF.

This rearrangement joins TRBV20-1 to TRBJ2-5; the D gene could be TRBD1 or TRBD2 (7 bases each). Germline loops: CDR1 DFQATT, CDR2 SNEGSKA (reference sequence). This CDR3 spans 13 amino acids. V lost 6 bases, J lost 3 bases, and 14 bases lay in between. The CDR3 is CSAIAGGEETQYF. The CDR3, as DNA: TGCAGTGCCATTGCAGGGGGGGAAGAGACCCAGTACTTC.

The rearrangement links TRBV20-1 to TRBJ2-4; unclear D gene. The CDR3 contains 13 residues. Deletions cut 6 bases from V and 8 bases from J, with 17 bases between. Germline assignment: CDR1 DFQATT and CDR2 SNEGSKA (reference sequence). CDR3 bases: TGCAGTGCCTCAAGCAGGCGAAGAGACATTCAGTACTTC. Translated: CSASSRRRDIQYF.

The V and J genes are TRBV29-1 and TRBJ2-1; TRBD1 is a possible D gene (7 bases). CDR3 length: 15 residues. Germline V gene data show CDR1 as SQVTM and CDR2 as ANQGSEA. V lost 8 bases to trimming and J lost 7 bases, with 24 bases between them. Here the CDR3 reads CSYLVSQGGINEQFF. CDR3 coding DNA: TGCAGCTATCTGGTTTCCCAGGGGGGAATTAATGAGCAGTTCTTC.

The gene calls are TRBV5-1 and TRBJ2-5; 9 positions match TRBD1. The CDR3 is 14 amino acids. Germline CDR1 SGHRS, CDR2 YFSETQ. V was pared by 4 bases and J by 5 bases, with 6 bases of the junction left unmatched. In DNA, the CDR3 is TGCGCCAGCAGCCAGAGGACAGGGGAGGAGACCCAGTACTTC. As protein: CASSQRTGEETQYF.

V and J are TRBV7-2 and TRBJ2-7; D is undetermined. This CDR3 has 12 amino acids. Germline V gene data show CDR1 as SGHTA and CDR2 as FQGNSA. Trimming took off 5 bases at V and 10 bases at J, with 15 bases between the two ends. The CDR3 protein is CASSLPPRHQYF. Here the CDR3 DNA reads TGTGCCAGCAGCCTACCCCCCCGGCACCAGTACTTC.

The V call is TRBV20-1, the J call TRBJ1-4; D possibly corresponds to TRBD1 (5 bases). The length of the CDR3 is 15 residues. Germline CDR1 DFQATT, CDR2 SNEGSKA (reference sequence). V lost 6 bases and J 2 bases, leaving 16 bases between the germline ends. The CDR3 is CSAIDSLGTNEKLFF. The DNA for the CDR3 is TGCAGTGCAATTGACAGTCTCGGGACTAATGAAAAACTGTTTTTT.

The V gene is TRBV27, the J gene TRBJ1-5; D remains ambiguous. V lost 3 bases, J lost 7 bases, and 13 bases lay in between. The CDR3 spans 14 residues. CDR1 is MNHEY, CDR2 SMNVEV, per germline (reference sequence). The CDR3 region has the DNA TGTGCCAGCAGTTTTTTGCCAACGGGGCAGCCCCAGCATTTT. The encoded protein is CASSFLPTGQPQHF.

The V and J genes are TRBV6-6 and TRBJ2-2; 7 nucleotides line up with TRBD1. The germline V gene has CDR1 MNHNY and CDR2 SVGAGI (reference sequence). Germline trimming cut 5 bases from V and 8 bases from J; bases unmatched to any gene: 8. The CDR3 is made up of 14 amino acids. CDR3 region: CASSRTGPGGELFF. The CDR3 nucleotides read TGTGCCAGCAGTCGGACAGGTCCCGGTGGGGAGCTGTTTTTT.

V gene TRBV20-1 combines with J gene TRBJ2-7, with D hard to call. CDR1 is DFQATT and CDR2 is SNEGSKA in the germline V gene (reference sequence). This CDR3 has 13 residues. The V gene lost 6 bases and the J gene lost 3 bases, with 15 bases spanning the gap. The CDR3 sequence: CSARKGSNYEQYF. The CDR3 coding sequence is TGCAGTGCCAGGAAGGGTTCCAACTACGAGCAGTACTTC.

The chain is built from TRBV7-9 and TRBJ2-1; 10 nucleotides align to TRBD2. CDR1 is SEHNR and CDR2 is FQNEAQ in the germline V gene (reference sequence). V lost 7 bases and J lost 4; bases outside the gene matches: 7. CDR3 length: 15 amino acids. Here the CDR3 reads CASNPSGRAYNEQFF. Written as DNA, the CDR3 is TGTGCCAGCAACCCAAGCGGGAGGGCTTACAATGAGCAGTTCTTC.

The chain couples TRBV4-2 to TRBJ2-1, with a tentative D call TRBD1 (6 bases). Trimming cost V 2 bases and J 9 bases, with 23 bases left between them. Germline CDR1 is LGHNA and CDR2 is YNFKEQ. The CDR3 runs to 17 residues. CDR3 DNA sequence: TGTGCCAGCAGCCAACCTGACCCCGGGGTGGCACAGGGTGAGCAGTTCTTC. Its translation: CASSQPDPGVAQGEQFF.